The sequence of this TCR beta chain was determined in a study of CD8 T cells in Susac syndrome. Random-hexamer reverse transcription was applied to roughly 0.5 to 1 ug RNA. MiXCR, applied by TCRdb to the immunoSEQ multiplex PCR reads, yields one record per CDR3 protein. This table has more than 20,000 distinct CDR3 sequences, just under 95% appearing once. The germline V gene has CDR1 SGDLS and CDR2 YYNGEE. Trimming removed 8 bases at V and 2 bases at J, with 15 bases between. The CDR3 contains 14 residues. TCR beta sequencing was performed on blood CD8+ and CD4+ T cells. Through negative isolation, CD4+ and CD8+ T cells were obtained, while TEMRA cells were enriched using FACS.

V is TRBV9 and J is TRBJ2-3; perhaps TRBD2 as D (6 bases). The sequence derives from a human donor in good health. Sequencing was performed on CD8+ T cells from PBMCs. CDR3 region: CASSAEGATDTQYF. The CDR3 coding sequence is TGTGCCAGTTCGGCGGAGGGTGCCACAGATACGCAGTATTTT.